This TCR beta chain was obtained from a study of blood T cell repertoires in COVID-19. The junction had 2 bases not matched to a gene; V was cut back by 4 bases and J by 1 base. The length of the CDR3 is 14 residues. CDR1 and CDR2 from the germline V gene are LGHNA and YNFKEQ. The protocol was immunoSEQ multiplex PCR, while the TCRdb copy is restricted to in-frame clones and leaves out a portion. The table includes around 69,000 clones, around 84% detected once. This clonotype originated in a man in his forties or fifties with active COVID-19. The chain has TRBV4-2 and TRBJ2-5; the match to TRBD2 covers 8 bases. Source material: peripheral blood. This CDR3 is CASSLGTSQETQYF. DNA for the CDR3: TGTGCCAGCAGCCTCGGGACTAGCCAAGAGACCCAGTACTTC.